This T cell receptor beta chain was observed in a study of CD8+ T cells in alopecia areata. Background on the study: Severity among treated patients was scored by the percentage of scalp area affected.

The ends were cut back, 1 base at V and 8 bases at J, with 6 bases in the middle. This CDR3 contains 11 residues. The germline CDR1 and CDR2 sequences are DFQATT and SNEGSKA (reference sequence). The treatment was: oral pan-JAK inhibitor, 5-10 mg twice daily. Reverse transcription of extracted RNA yielded cDNA, which provided the sequencing template. Here immunoSEQ multiplex PCR was the method, and the copy in TCRdb shows in-frame clones only, minus some. The data contain approximately 210,000 clones, 55% to 70% of them seen just once; the ten biggest clones take up 4% to 5%. This clone was observed once.

The source material was CD4+ T cells sorted from blood, sampled at week 4, from a patient treated with tofacitinib. V usage is TRBV20-1 and J usage is TRBJ2-1; TRBD1 is a possible D gene (5 bases). The receptor comes from a human donor with alopecia areata. CDR3 nucleotides: TGCAGTGCTAGAGTGGGGCATGAGCAGTTCTTC. As protein: CSARVGHEQFF.